This T cell receptor beta chain was retrieved from a study of cytomegalovirus exposure and HLA in healthy donors. PCR primers comprised 60 Vbeta and 13 Jbeta primers. Sequencing used immunoSEQ multiplex PCR; TCRdb keeps in-frame clones, though not all of them. Of about 300,000 clones in the sample, more than 80% are singletons; the top ten hold 3.5% to 4.5%. Study-level results: It was in a later analysis that TCR association rates were seen to vary by HLA locus, highest for DRB1 and lowest for HLA-C. A few chains tied to CMV proved CMV antigen-specific in vitro.

To note about this clone: The antigen remains undetermined.

J was trimmed by 6 bases and V by 0 bases; bases with no gene match: 6. Germline V gene sequence: CDR1 SQVTM, CDR2 ANQGSEA. The CDR3 is made up of 15 amino acids. Source material: PBMCs. The chain couples TRBV29-1 to TRBJ2-1; 9 nucleotides agree with TRBD1. The TCR sequence derives from a man aged 40-49 years in good health and CMV-seropositive. CDR3 sequence (DNA): TGCAGCGTTGAAGAGGGGACAGGGATTCTCAATGAGCAGTTCTTC. It is translated as CSVEEGTGILNEQFF.